The T cell receptor (beta chain) described here comes from a study of cytomegalovirus exposure and HLA in healthy donors. The study ran its PCR with 60 Vbeta and 13 Jbeta primers. Repertoires were generated with immunoSEQ multiplex PCR, while TCRdb's copy carries only in-frame clones and drops some. The top ten clones hold roughly 9.1% of a sample with roughly 100,000 clones, about 74% of them seen once. The CDR3 has 16 residues. Losses at the gene ends were 5 bases for V and 5 bases for J; bases not matched to a gene: 13. Germline CDR1 SGHAT, CDR2 FQNNGV. This chain uses TRBV11-2 with TRBJ2-7, with TRBD2 matching 9 bases. This TCR came from a male donor in good health and CMV-seropositive. Input material: PBMCs. CDR3 amino acids: CASSPSGGGGGHEQYF. The CDR3 DNA reads TGTGCCAGCAGCCCCTCCGGCGGCGGGGGGGGTCACGAGCAGTACTTC.